One sample yielded the 8 T cell receptor beta chains listed below, sequenced in a study of cytomegalovirus exposure and HLA in healthy donors. Amplification used 60 Vbeta primers and 13 Jbeta primers. The protocol was immunoSEQ multiplex PCR, while the TCRdb copy is restricted to in-frame clones and leaves out a portion. Of some 110,000 clones in the sample, approximately 80% are singletons; the top ten hold 9.5% to 15%. The sample taken for sequencing was PBMCs. The origin of the receptors is a woman in her thirties or forties in good health and CMV-seropositive.

The chain combines TRBV6-5 with TRBJ1-4; D not resolved. The CDR3 has 11 residues. V was cut by 9 bases and J by 8 bases, with 10 bases left in between. From germline, CDR1 is MNHEY and CDR2 SVGAGI. CDR3 nucleotides: TGTGCCAGTTGGCTGTCGGAAAAACTGTTTTTT. This encodes CASWLSEKLFF.

The rearrangement links TRBV2 to TRBJ2-7, with 10 bases that match TRBD2. The V segment lost 6 bases and the J segment 2 bases; nucleotides outside the gene matches: 4. The CDR3 is made up of 14 amino acids. From germline, CDR1 is SNHLY and CDR2 FYNNEI. The CDR3 DNA follows: TGTGCCAGCAGGGGAACTAGCGGGACCTACGAGCAGTACTTC. Encoded protein: CASRGTSGTYEQYF. Full variable domain (rest looked up from reference TRBV2 and TRBJ2-7): EPEVTQTPSHQVTQMGQEVILRCVPISNHLYFYWYRQILGQKVEFLVSFYNNEISEKSEIFDDQFSVERPDGSNFTLKIRSTKLEDSAMYFCASRGTSGTYEQYFGPGTRLTVT.

The chain uses TRBV7-9 and TRBJ2-1; D is undetermined. CDR1 and CDR2 from the germline V gene are SEHNR and FQNEAQ (reference sequence). Trimming pared 0 bases from V and 5 bases from J, leaving 5 bases between. CDR3 length: 13 residues. The CDR3 DNA is TGTGCCAGCAGCTTAGCCTTTAACAATGAGCAGTTCTTC. Translating it yields CASSLAFNNEQFF.

The chain couples TRBV11-1 to TRBJ2-3, with 11 bases that match TRBD1. Germline V CDR1 and CDR2: SGHAT, FQDESV (reference sequence). V shed 6 bases and J 3 bases; nucleotides not matched to a gene: 2. CDR3 length: 14 residues. The CDR3 is CASSWDRGTDTQYF. CDR3 nucleotide sequence: TGTGCCAGCAGTTGGGACAGGGGGACAGATACGCAGTATTTT.

The rearrangement uses TRBV29-1 and TRBJ2-1; TRBD1 matches at 7 bases. Germline CDR1 SQVTM, CDR2 ANQGSEA. The V gene end was trimmed by 4 bases and the J gene end by 7 bases; junction bases not matched to a gene: 13. The CDR3 length is 15 residues. In DNA, the CDR3 is TGCAGCGTTGTTGGGACCTGGGACAGAAGGAATGAGCAGTTCTTC. Translation gives CSVVGTWDRRNEQFF.

This chain uses TRBV19 with TRBJ2-7; D is perhaps TRBD1 (6 bases). V was clipped by 0 bases and J by 2 bases, with 11 bases between them. The CDR3 covers 15 residues. Germline CDR1 is LNHDA and CDR2 is SQIVND (reference sequence). This CDR3 reads CASSIDVQGTYEQYF. CDR3 nucleotides: TGTGCCAGTAGTATAGATGTTCAGGGGACCTACGAGCAGTACTTC.

The V call is TRBV6-5, the J call TRBJ2-7; 10 bases align to TRBD1. Germline assignment: CDR1 MNHEY and CDR2 SVGAGI. V lost 5 bases to trimming and J lost 5 bases; unmatched junction nucleotides: 6. This CDR3 region has 14 residues. The CDR3 DNA is TGTGCCAGCAGTCCCGACAGGGGGCCAAACGAGCAGTACTTC. Translation: CASSPDRGPNEQYF.

The J gene is TRBJ1-3, the V gene TRBV18, with D maybe TRBD1 (5 bases). V was cut by 3 bases and J by 7 bases, with 13 bases left in between. Germline CDR1 reads KGHSH; CDR2 reads LQKENI. This CDR3 has 14 residues. The CDR3 is CASSPSFGGNTIYF. The CDR3 coding sequence is TGTGCCAGCTCACCGAGCTTCGGGGGGAACACCATATATTTT.